The source of this T cell receptor (beta chain) is a study of T-cell reconstitution after alpha-beta-depleted transplantation in children. CDR3 size: 14 residues. The V segment lost 6 bases and the J segment 7 bases; nucleotides outside the gene matches: 7. Unique molecular identifiers were incorporated into the prepared TCRbeta library. From the PCR reads, TCRdb called clonotypes with MiXCR, one entry per CDR3 protein. This sample has 490,000 or so distinct CDR3 sequences, with roughly an eighth found just once. The input for sequencing was PBMCs from the stem cell graft donor, taken from the stem cell graft. This sequence joins TRBV12-3 or TRBV12-4 and TRBJ2-4; 9 bases match TRBD1. This TCR came from a human donor who donated a stem cell graft to a child with combined immunodeficiency. The CDR3 region is CASRSRGQGNIQYF. The CDR3 DNA reads as TGTGCCAGCAGATCCCGAGGACAGGGGAACATTCAGTACTTC.